Below are 5 T cell receptor beta chains sequenced from a single sample in a study of T cells after posttransplantation cyclophosphamide. The data were produced by immunoSEQ multiplex PCR, yet TCRdb's version contains in-frame clones alone and is incomplete. This sample has about 21,000 clones; roughly 85% occur once, and the top ten carry 2% to 2.5%. Sampled 1 year posttransplant, controls received myeloablative marrow transplants, methotrexate and a calcineurin inhibitor. The source material was PBMCs, sampled about 13 months after allogeneic stem cell transplant with calcineurin inhibitor and methotrexate. Receptors were obtained from a female patient aged 30 to 45 who received an allogeneic stem cell transplant from an unrelated donor, was CMV-positive, and had acute and chronic GVHD. Some of the T cells might come from the graft donor.

The J gene is TRBJ1-6, the V gene TRBV4-1; a weak D match, TRBD1 (6 bases). V lost 1 base to trimming and J lost 7 bases, with 17 bases between them. CDR1 is MGHRA, CDR2 YSYEKL, per germline. This CDR3 comprises 17 residues. The CDR3 DNA reads TGCGCCAGCAGCCAAGTGGGGGCAGGGCAATTCAATTCACCCCTCCACTTT. It encodes CASSQVGAGQFNSPLHF.

The gene calls are TRBV6-1 and TRBJ2-5; tentatively, D is TRBD2 (5 bases). V gave up 8 bases and J gave up 4 bases, with 14 bases separating them. The germline gives CDR1 MNHNS, CDR2 SASEGT. The CDR3 length is 13 residues. As DNA, the CDR3 is TGTGCCAGCTGTCTAGCTGAGGGAGAGACCCAGTACTTC. Translated: CASCLAEGETQYF.

The chain is built from TRBV14 and TRBJ2-5; the D is unclear. The CDR3 length is 13 residues. The germline V gene encodes CDR1 SGHDN and CDR2 FVKESK. V was cut by 2 bases and J by 3 bases, with 7 bases left in between. CDR3 amino acids: CASSQWSEETQYF. CDR3 DNA: TGTGCCAGCAGCCAATGGTCGGAAGAGACCCAGTACTTC.

This clone has only a few counts. The chain joins TRBV23-1 to TRBJ1-1; tentative D call: TRBD1 (5 bases). TRBV23-1 is reported as an ORF; its role is uncertain. V was clipped by 10 bases and J by 5 bases, with 17 bases between them. The CDR3 is 13 amino acids. CDR3 in DNA: TGCGCCACTTGGGGCCTAATTACTACTGAAGCTTTCTTT. This sequence encodes CATWGLITTEAFF.

The chain employs TRBV6-1 and TRBJ2-5; 8 nucleotides line up with TRBD2. V gave up 1 base and J gave up 0 bases; unmatched junction bases: 7. The germline CDR1 and CDR2 sequences are MNHNS and SASEGT. The CDR3 runs to 17 residues. This CDR3 is CASSEGYGGVYQETQYF. For the CDR3, the DNA is TGTGCCAGCAGTGAAGGTTACGGGGGGGTGTACCAAGAGACCCAGTACTTC.